This TCR beta chain was identified in a study of CD8 T cells in Susac syndrome. CD8+ and CD4+ T cells from blood underwent TCR beta sequencing. It was with random hexamers that roughly 0.45 to 1 ug RNA was reverse transcribed. In TCRdb, the immunoSEQ multiplex PCR reads were re-called with MiXCR into one record per CDR3 protein. The top ten clones hold roughly 0.2% of a sample with around 270,000 distinct CDR3 sequences, 89% of them seen once. The sequenced material came from CD8+ T cells from PBMCs. The sequence was obtained from a human donor with multiple sclerosis.

CDR3 sequence reads: CASSLALRDSSYNEQFF. CDR3 bases: TGTGCCAGCAGCTTGGCCCTCCGGGACTCAAGCTACAATGAGCAGTTCTTC. J is TRBJ2-1 and V is TRBV7-9; tentatively, D is TRBD2 (6 bases). CDR1 is SEHNR, CDR2 FQNEAQ, per germline (reference sequence). Trimming cost V 3 bases and J 3 bases, with 18 bases left between them. The CDR3 totals 17 residues.